The 10 T cell receptor beta chains presented below share a single source sample, sequenced in a study of CD8 T cells in ankylosing spondylitis. In TCRdb, the 5' RACE reads were re-called with MiXCR into one record per CDR3 protein. The sample has 200,000 to 250,000 distinct CDR3 sequences; around a tenth are singletons. The sample taken for sequencing was blood, either unsorted or a sorted T cell fraction (not recorded which). The receptors were gathered from a male donor with ankylosing spondylitis or in good health (not recorded which).

The chain links TRBV27 to TRBJ2-7; no reliable D call. The V gene lost 3 bases and the J gene lost 7 bases, with 10 bases spanning the gap. CDR3 size: 12 residues. Germline V CDR1 and CDR2: MNHEY, SMNVEV (reference sequence). The CDR3 here is CASSFDWEEQYF. For the CDR3, the DNA is TGTGCCAGCAGTTTTGACTGGGAAGAGCAGTACTTC.

In this sample, this clonotype turned up many times. The V gene is TRBV27, the J gene TRBJ2-7; no reliable D call. Trimming removed 4 bases at V and 0 bases at J, with 13 bases between. Germline V gives CDR1 MNHEY, CDR2 SMNVEV (reference sequence). The CDR3 sequence is 15 residues long. This CDR3 is CASSSFRTNSYEQYF. The DNA of the CDR3 is TGTGCCAGCAGTTCTTTCAGGACGAACTCCTACGAGCAGTACTTC.

The chain uses TRBV20-1 and TRBJ1-2; D unresolved. Germline lookup yields CDR1 DFQATT and CDR2 SNEGSKA (reference sequence). The CDR3 runs to 12 residues. V dropped 0 bases and J dropped 4 bases, with 6 bases sitting between them. The CDR3 sequence is CSARDLSYGYTF. CDR3 in DNA: TGCAGTGCTAGAGATTTGAGCTATGGCTACACCTTC.

Only a few counts were recorded for this clonotype. This chain joins TRBV7-9 and TRBJ2-3, with a possible D match to TRBD2 (5 bases). The germline V gene encodes CDR1 SEHNR and CDR2 FQNEAQ (reference sequence). V lost 5 bases and J 0 bases, leaving 9 bases between the germline ends. The CDR3 is 14 residues long. The CDR3 coding sequence is TGTGCCAGCAGCCGAGAGGGTAGCACAGATACGCAGTATTTT. Protein: CASSREGSTDTQYF. Complete variable domain (other parts from reference TRBV7-9 and TRBJ2-3): DTGVSQNPRHKITKRGQNVTFRCDPISEHNRLYWYRQTLGQGPEFLTYFQNEAQLEKSRLLSDRFSAERPKGSFSTLEIQRTEQGDSAMYLCASSREGSTDTQYFGPGTRLTVL.

This clonotype appeared many times. The CDR3 DNA sequence: TGTGCCAGCAGTATTAGGTCGACTGGCCCCTTTCCCATATATTTT. The encoded protein is CASSIRSTGPFPIYF. V usage is TRBV12-3 or TRBV12-4 and J usage is TRBJ1-3; D is undetermined. This CDR3 is 15 amino acids long. Trimming left V 5 bases short and J 11 bases short, with 22 bases between.

This clonotype was counted between two and nine times. The chain uses TRBV7-8 and TRBJ1-3; D call uncertain. There are 13 residues in the CDR3. Germline V CDR1 and CDR2: SGHVS, FQNEAQ. With 1 base removed from V and 4 bases from J, the gap between germline ends came to 5 bases. In DNA form, the CDR3 reads TGTGCCAGCAGCTTAGGAGGGGGAAACACCATATATTTT. This gives the protein CASSLGGGNTIYF.

This clonotype was seen ten or more times. V is TRBV12-3 or TRBV12-4 and J is TRBJ2-2; D ambiguous. The V end lost 5 bases, the J end lost 0 bases, and 10 bases lay between the germline ends. The CDR3 runs to 15 residues. The CDR3: CASSPTTTNTGELFF. The CDR3 DNA reads TGTGCCAGCAGTCCGACAACCACGAACACCGGGGAGCTGTTTTTT.

The chain employs TRBV20-1 and TRBJ2-7; D might be TRBD2 (6 bases). Germline V gene sequence: CDR1 DFQATT, CDR2 SNEGSKA (reference sequence). The V end was cut by 1 base, the J end by 3 bases, with 13 bases between. This CDR3 contains 14 residues. CDR3 in amino acids: CSARGSSGVYEQYF. CDR3 sequence (DNA): TGCAGTGCTAGAGGCTCATCGGGAGTCTACGAGCAGTACTTC.

This clonotype was counted many times. V is TRBV7-2 and J is TRBJ1-6; a possible D gene is TRBD1 (6 bases). V lost 2 bases, J lost 7 bases, and 12 bases lay in between. This CDR3 contains 15 residues. Germline-derived CDR1 and CDR2 are SGHTA and FQGNSA. The chain's CDR3 is CASSLRGARNSPLHF. As DNA, the CDR3 is TGTGCCAGCAGCTTAAGGGGGGCAAGGAATTCACCCCTCCACTTT.

The chain uses TRBV25-1 and TRBJ1-1; 9 bases line up with TRBD1. The germline CDR1 and CDR2 sequences are MGHDK and SYGVNS. The CDR3 spans 14 residues. Losses at the gene ends were 6 bases for V and 6 bases for J; bases not matched to a gene: 8. CDR3 in DNA: TGTGCCAGCAGCCGGCGGGACAGGGAGGCTGAAGCTTTCTTT. Amino acids: CASSRRDREAEAFF.